These 22 T cell receptor beta chains share one sample of origin, sequenced in a study of OX40 agonist ivuxolimab in advanced cancers. Assay used: immunoSEQ multiplex PCR; TCRdb lists only in-frame clones, some missing. The table has 70,000 to 80,000 clones, roughly 93% seen once. Sequencing used CD4+ or CD8+ T cells sorted from blood, obtained in a trial of the OX40 agonist ivuxolimab. These TCRs come from an adult with an advanced solid tumor such as melanoma, head and neck, liver or kidney cancer.

The chain links TRBV19 to TRBJ1-3; D may be TRBD1 (6 bases). Germline CDR1 reads LNHDA; CDR2 reads SQIVND (reference sequence). Trimming took 6 bases from V and 0 from J, leaving 18 bases between them. The CDR3 contains 17 residues. CDR3 protein: CASSQYYRANSGNTIYF. The CDR3, as DNA: TGTGCCAGTAGCCAATACTACAGGGCCAACTCTGGAAACACCATATATTTT.

This clone appeared a few times. The V and J genes are TRBV5-1 and TRBJ1-5; a possible D gene is TRBD1 (5 bases). The CDR3 is 13 amino acids. Germline assignment: CDR1 SGHRS and CDR2 YFSETQ. Trimming took 5 bases from V and 3 from J, leaving 9 bases between them. The CDR3 nucleotides are TGCGCCAGCAGTATGACAGTCAATCAGCCCCAGCATTTT. Protein sequence: CASSMTVNQPQHF. The full variable domain, its missing parts supplied by reference TRBV5-1 and TRBJ1-5, is KAGVTQTPRYLIKTRGQQVTLSCSPISGHRSVSWYQQTPGQGLQFLFEYFSETQRNKGNFPGRFSGRQFSNSRSEMNVSTLELGDSALYLCASSMTVNQPQHFGDGTRLSIL.

J is TRBJ1-4 and V is TRBV13; the D is unclear. The CDR3 loop spans 13 amino acids. Trimming shortened V by 8 bases and J by 6 bases, and 13 bases separated the two germline ends. Germline CDR1 PRHDT, CDR2 FYEKMQ (reference sequence). In DNA, the CDR3 is TGTGCCAGCTCTGGATCCGGGGATGAAAAACTGTTTTTT. Translation: CASSGSGDEKLFF.

V usage is TRBV2 and J usage is TRBJ2-5; the D gene is possibly TRBD1 (5 bases). V was trimmed by 8 bases and J by 2 bases, leaving 15 bases between them. The CDR3 extends over 14 amino acids. Per germline, CDR1 SNHLY and CDR2 FYNNEI. For the CDR3, the DNA is TGTGCCAGCCGTCGTAGGGGATTTCAAGAGACCCAGTACTTC. It encodes CASRRRGFQETQYF. The full variable domain, completed using reference TRBV2 and TRBJ2-5, is EPEVTQTPSHQVTQMGQEVILRCVPISNHLYFYWYRQILGQKVEFLVSFYNNEISEKSEIFDDQFSVERPDGSNFTLKIRSTKLEDSAMYFCASRRRGFQETQYFGPGTRLLVL.

The chain joins TRBV6-5 to TRBJ2-7, with a tentative D call TRBD2 (6 bases). Trimming pared 6 bases from V and 3 bases from J, leaving 18 bases between. The CDR3 loop spans 15 amino acids. The germline gives CDR1 MNHEY, CDR2 SVGAGI. CDR3 DNA: TGTGCCAGCAGCCGACCCCGGGACTCCTTCTACGAGCAGTACTTC. As protein: CASSRPRDSFYEQYF.

By sample share, this clone is large. The rearrangement joins TRBV2 to TRBJ2-5, with TRBD2 identical over 15 bases. Germline V gene lookup returns CDR1 SNHLY and CDR2 FYNNEI. The CDR3 consists of 18 residues. V shed 3 bases, J shed 4 bases, and the junction held 9 bases outside the gene matches. The CDR3 loop is CASSDEGLAGGRPETQYF. The CDR3 DNA reads as TGTGCCAGCAGTGATGAGGGACTAGCGGGAGGAAGGCCAGAGACCCAGTACTTC.

The chain joins TRBV11-2 to TRBJ2-1; TRBD2 matches at 7 bases. V trimming: 8 bases; J trimming: 6 bases; junction bases outside the gene matches: 10. This CDR3 is 14 amino acids long. CDR1 is SGHAT, CDR2 FQNNGV, per germline. The CDR3 region has the DNA TGTGCCAGCTCGGCTAGCGGCAACCGCAATGAGCAGTTCTTC. Protein sequence: CASSASGNRNEQFF.

V is TRBV9 and J is TRBJ1-2; D is unresolved. The V gene's germline CDR1 is SGDLS and CDR2 YYNGEE. CDR3 length: 12 residues. The V end was cut by 4 bases, the J end by 7 bases, with 11 bases between. CDR3 region: CASSPREIGYTF. In DNA form, the CDR3 reads TGTGCCAGCAGCCCGAGGGAGATTGGCTACACCTTC.

The chain has TRBV2 and TRBJ2-1; maybe TRBD1 (5 bases). The CDR3 runs to 14 residues. CDR1 and CDR2 (germline): SNHLY, FYNNEI. V was trimmed by 0 bases and J by 6 bases, leaving 9 bases between them. This chain's CDR3 is CASSEARQGNEQFF. CDR3 nucleotide sequence: TGTGCCAGCAGTGAAGCACGGCAGGGCAATGAGCAGTTCTTC.

The rearrangement joins TRBV5-4 to TRBJ2-7, with D perhaps matching TRBD1 (5 bases). The CDR3 loop spans 16 amino acids. Trimming took 0 bases from V and 7 from J, leaving 20 bases between them. Germline V gives CDR1 SGHNT, CDR2 YYREEE (reference sequence). CDR3 nucleotide sequence: TGTGCCAGCAGCTTGGTACCGCGACAGCCACTCTATGAGCAGTACTTC. Translating gives CASSLVPRQPLYEQYF.

The gene calls are TRBV9 and TRBJ1-2, with D unclear. CDR3 size: 11 residues. The V end was cut by 4 bases, the J end by 8 bases, with 9 bases between. Germline V gives CDR1 SGDLS, CDR2 YYNGEE. In nucleotides, the CDR3 is TGTGCCAGCAGCCCCACGGTCGGCTACACCTTC. This encodes CASSPTVGYTF.

The chain employs TRBV5-6 and TRBJ2-7; a possible D gene is TRBD1 (6 bases). CDR3 length: 15 residues. The V end lost 4 bases, the J end lost 2 bases, and 16 bases lay between the germline ends. Germline lookup yields CDR1 SGHDT and CDR2 YYEEEE. This chain's CDR3 is CASSGGTGRTYEQYF. The CDR3 DNA sequence: TGTGCCAGCAGCGGAGGTACAGGGCGAACCTACGAGCAGTACTTC. The whole variable domain, remainder taken from reference TRBV5-6 and TRBJ2-7, is DAGVTQSPTHLIKTRGQQVTLRCSPKSGHDTVSWYQQALGQGPQFIFQYYEEEERQRGNFPDRFSGHQFPNYSSELNVNALLLGDSALYLCASSGGTGRTYEQYFGPGTRLTVT.

The chain uses TRBV9 and TRBJ2-7; maybe TRBD2 (5 bases). The length of the CDR3 is 14 residues. Per germline, CDR1 SGDLS and CDR2 YYNGEE. Trimming pared 3 bases from V and 2 bases from J, leaving 12 bases between. The CDR3 region is CASSGGQFPYEQYF. The CDR3 DNA reads as TGTGCCAGCAGCGGAGGGCAGTTTCCCTACGAGCAGTACTTC.

This clone has only one observation. This rearrangement joins TRBV7-6 to TRBJ2-3; TRBD2 matches at 15 bases. This CDR3 region has 17 residues. J lost 1 base, V lost 2 bases, and 1 base had no gene match. The germline V gene encodes CDR1 SGHVS and CDR2 FNYEAQ. CDR3 region: CASSLRTSGRGTDTQYF. CDR3 coding DNA: TGTGCCAGCAGCTTAAGGACTAGCGGGAGGGGCACAGATACGCAGTATTTT. Complete variable domain (other parts from reference TRBV7-6 and TRBJ2-3): GAGVSQSPRYKVTKRGQDVALRCDPISGHVSLYWYRQALGQGPEFLTYFNYEAQQDKSGLPNDRFSAERPEGSISTLTIQRTEQRDSAMYRCASSLRTSGRGTDTQYFGPGTRLTVL.

The rearrangement uses TRBV6-1 and TRBJ1-4, with 10 bases lining up with TRBD1. V lost 9 bases to trimming and J lost 6 bases; unmatched junction nucleotides: 10. Germline V lookup: CDR1 MNHNS, CDR2 SASEGT. The CDR3 extends over 15 amino acids. The CDR3 DNA is TGTGCCAGTCGAAGCGGGACAGGGGTAGATGAAAAACTGTTTTTT. Its translation is CASRSGTGVDEKLFF.

V and J are TRBV6-1 and TRBJ2-1; 7 positions match TRBD2. Germline values: CDR1 MNHNS, CDR2 SASEGT. The CDR3 sequence is 12 residues long. The junction had 2 bases not matched to a gene; V was cut back by 4 bases and J by 8 bases. The CDR3 DNA reads as TGTGCCAGCAGTGGGACTAGTGATGAGCAGTTCTTC. It codes for CASSGTSDEQFF.

The CDR3 region is CASALVSNEQYF. In nucleotides, the CDR3 is TGTGCTAGTGCGCTTGTATCGAACGAGCAGTACTTC. The J gene is TRBJ2-7, the V gene TRBV12-5; D uncertain. Germline V CDR1 and CDR2: LGHNT, FRNRAP. This CDR3 is built from 12 residues. The V gene lost 7 bases and the J gene lost 5 bases, with 12 bases spanning the gap.

This chain joins TRBV5-5 and TRBJ2-1; 9 bases line up with TRBD2. Germline V gene data show CDR1 as SGHKS and CDR2 as YYEKEE (reference sequence). There are 16 residues in the CDR3. V trimming: 0 bases; J trimming: 4 bases; junction bases outside the gene matches: 5. The CDR3 nucleotides are TGTGCCAGCAGCTTGGGCGCGGGGGGGCATTACAATGAGCAGTTCTTC. Translated: CASSLGAGGHYNEQFF. The whole variable domain, remainder taken from reference TRBV5-5 and TRBJ2-1, is DAGVTQSPTHLIKTRGQQVTLRCSPISGHKSVSWYQQVLGQGPQFIFQYYEKEERGRGNFPDRFSARQFPNYSSELNVNALLLGDSALYLCASSLGAGGHYNEQFFGPGTRLTVL.

The chain has TRBV5-1 and TRBJ1-2; 10 bases map to TRBD1. The germline V gene has CDR1 SGHRS and CDR2 YFSETQ. V shed 4 bases, J shed 4 bases, and the junction held 10 bases outside the gene matches. The CDR3 runs to 16 residues. The CDR3 sequence is CASSPTGGPSTYGYTF. DNA for the CDR3: TGCGCCAGCAGCCCGACAGGGGGCCCCTCCACCTATGGCTACACCTTC.

As to this clone: This CDR3 is also generated by other DNA sequences in the sample. V gene TRBV5-6 combines with J gene TRBJ2-4, with 9 bases that match TRBD1. V was clipped by 0 bases and J by 7 bases; unmatched bases: 2. The V gene's germline CDR1 is SGHDT and CDR2 YYEEEE. This CDR3 comprises 14 residues. The CDR3 region is CASSLGQGGNIQYF. The CDR3 region has the DNA TGTGCCAGCAGCTTGGGACAGGGGGGTAACATTCAGTACTTC. The full variable domain, with the rest looked up from reference TRBV5-6 and TRBJ2-4, is DAGVTQSPTHLIKTRGQQVTLRCSPKSGHDTVSWYQQALGQGPQFIFQYYEEEERQRGNFPDRFSGHQFPNYSSELNVNALLLGDSALYLCASSLGQGGNIQYFGAGTRLSVL.

The rearrangement joins TRBV6-5 to TRBJ2-6; the D is unclear. V was pared by 2 bases and J by 2 bases, with 4 bases between. Germline V CDR1 and CDR2: MNHEY, SVGAGI. The CDR3 loop spans 14 amino acids. The CDR3 nucleotides read TGTGCCAGCAGTTACGGACCTGGGGCCAACGTCCTGACTTTC. Its protein product is CASSYGPGANVLTF.

This chain connects TRBV2 to TRBJ2-7, with 11 bases matching TRBD2. The germline V gene encodes CDR1 SNHLY and CDR2 FYNNEI. The CDR3 totals 15 residues. Trimming cost V 8 bases and J 2 bases; bases outside gene matches: 8. CDR3 protein: CASLRLAGRTYEQYF. In nucleotides, the CDR3 is TGTGCCAGCCTTCGACTAGCGGGAAGGACCTACGAGCAGTACTTC.